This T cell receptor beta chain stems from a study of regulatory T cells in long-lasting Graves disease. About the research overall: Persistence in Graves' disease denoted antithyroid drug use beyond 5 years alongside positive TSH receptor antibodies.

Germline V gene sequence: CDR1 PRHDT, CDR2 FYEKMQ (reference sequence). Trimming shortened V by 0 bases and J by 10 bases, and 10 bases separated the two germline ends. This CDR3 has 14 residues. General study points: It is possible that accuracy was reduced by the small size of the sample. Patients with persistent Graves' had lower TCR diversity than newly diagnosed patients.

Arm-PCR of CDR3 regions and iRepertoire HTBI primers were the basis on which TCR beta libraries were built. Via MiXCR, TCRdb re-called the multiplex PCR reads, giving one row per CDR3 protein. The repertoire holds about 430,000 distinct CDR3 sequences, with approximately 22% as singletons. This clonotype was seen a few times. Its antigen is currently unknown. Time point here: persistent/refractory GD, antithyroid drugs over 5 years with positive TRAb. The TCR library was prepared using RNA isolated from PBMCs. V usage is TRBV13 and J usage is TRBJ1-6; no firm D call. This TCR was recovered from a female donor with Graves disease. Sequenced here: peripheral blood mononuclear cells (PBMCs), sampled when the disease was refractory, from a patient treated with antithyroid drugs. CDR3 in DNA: TGTGCCAGCAGCTTAGGCGTGGCTGGCTCACCCCTCCACTTT. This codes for CASSLGVAGSPLHF. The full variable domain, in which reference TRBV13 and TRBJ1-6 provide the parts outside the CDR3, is AAGVIQSPRHLIKEKRETATLKCYPIPRHDTVYWYQQGPGQDPQFLISFYEKMQSDKGSIPDRFSAQQFSDYHSELNMSSLELGDSALYFCASSLGVAGSPLHFGNGTRLTVT.